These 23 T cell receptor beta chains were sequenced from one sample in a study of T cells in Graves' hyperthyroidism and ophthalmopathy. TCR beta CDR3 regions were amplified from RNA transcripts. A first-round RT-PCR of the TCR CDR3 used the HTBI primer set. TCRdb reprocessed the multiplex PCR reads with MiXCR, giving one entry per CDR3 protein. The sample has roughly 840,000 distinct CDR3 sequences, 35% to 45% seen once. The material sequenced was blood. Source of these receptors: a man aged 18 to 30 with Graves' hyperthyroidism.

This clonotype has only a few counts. CDR3 in DNA: TGTGCCAGCAGCGTGGGTCCTCTGGGGGTTGAGCAGTACTTC. Its translation: CASSVGPLGVEQYF. The chain has TRBV9 and TRBJ2-7; D may be TRBD1 or TRBD2 (5 bases each). The CDR3 is 14 residues long. Per germline, CDR1 SGDLS and CDR2 YYNGEE. V lost 2 bases, J lost 7 bases, and 16 bases lay in between.

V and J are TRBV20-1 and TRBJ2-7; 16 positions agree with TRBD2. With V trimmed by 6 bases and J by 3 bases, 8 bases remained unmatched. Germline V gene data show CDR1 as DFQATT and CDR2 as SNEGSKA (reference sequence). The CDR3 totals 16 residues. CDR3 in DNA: TGCAGTGCGACCGGGACTAGCGGGGGGGAAATCTACGAGCAGTACTTC. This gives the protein CSATGTSGGEIYEQYF.

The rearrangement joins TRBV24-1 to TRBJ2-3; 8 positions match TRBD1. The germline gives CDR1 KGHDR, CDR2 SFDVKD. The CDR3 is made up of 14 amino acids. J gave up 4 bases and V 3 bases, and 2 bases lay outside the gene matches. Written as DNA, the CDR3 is TGTGCCACCAGTGATGCGACAGGGGCAGATACGCAGTATTTT. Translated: CATSDATGADTQYF.

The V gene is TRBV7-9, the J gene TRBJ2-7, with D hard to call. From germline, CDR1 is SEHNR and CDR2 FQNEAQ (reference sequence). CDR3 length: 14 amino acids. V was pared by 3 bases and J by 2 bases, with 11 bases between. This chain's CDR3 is CASSLAADAYEQYF. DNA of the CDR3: TGTGCCAGCAGCTTGGCCGCGGATGCCTACGAGCAGTACTTC.

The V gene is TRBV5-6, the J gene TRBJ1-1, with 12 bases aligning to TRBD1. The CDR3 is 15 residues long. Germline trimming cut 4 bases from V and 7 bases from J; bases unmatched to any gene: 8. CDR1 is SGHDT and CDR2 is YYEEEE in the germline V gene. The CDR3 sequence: CASSPGQGAQNEAFF. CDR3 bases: TGTGCCAGCAGCCCGGGACAGGGGGCGCAGAATGAAGCTTTCTTT.

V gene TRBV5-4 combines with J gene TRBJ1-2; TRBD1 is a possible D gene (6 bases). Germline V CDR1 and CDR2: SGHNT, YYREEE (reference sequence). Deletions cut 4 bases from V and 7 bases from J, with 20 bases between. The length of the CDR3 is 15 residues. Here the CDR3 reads CASSTSGPRGGGYTF. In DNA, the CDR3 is TGTGCCAGCAGCACCAGTGGGCCTCGAGGGGGTGGCTACACCTTC.

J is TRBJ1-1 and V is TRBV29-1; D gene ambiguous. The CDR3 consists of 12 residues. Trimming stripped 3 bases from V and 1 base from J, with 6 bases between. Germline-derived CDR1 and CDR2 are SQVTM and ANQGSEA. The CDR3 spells CSVEDGNTEAFF. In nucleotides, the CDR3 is TGCAGCGTTGAGGACGGGAACACTGAAGCTTTCTTT.

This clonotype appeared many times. The CDR3 nucleotides read TGTGCCAGCAGCGATTGGTCCTCTGGGGCCAACGTCCTGACTTTC. Its protein is CASSDWSSGANVLTF. The chain links TRBV9 to TRBJ2-6; the D is unclear. Trimming stripped 3 bases from V and 0 bases from J, with 7 bases between. The CDR3 extends over 15 amino acids. Germline-derived CDR1 and CDR2 are SGDLS and YYNGEE.

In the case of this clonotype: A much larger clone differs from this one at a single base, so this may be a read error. CDR3 sequence reads: CSVGDGEETQYF. CDR3 nucleotide sequence: TGCAGTGTTGGGGACGGGGAAGAGACCCAGTACTTC. This sequence joins TRBV20-1 and TRBJ2-5; possibly TRBD1 or TRBD2 for D (5 bases each). CDR3 length: 12 residues. V lost 7 bases and J 3 bases, leaving 12 bases between the germline ends. Germline V gene data show CDR1 as DFQATT and CDR2 as SNEGSKA (reference sequence).

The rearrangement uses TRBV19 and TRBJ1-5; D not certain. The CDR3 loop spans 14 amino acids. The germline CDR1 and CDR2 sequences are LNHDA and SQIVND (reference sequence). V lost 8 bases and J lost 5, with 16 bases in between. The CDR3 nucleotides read TGTGCCAGTTTCGTCCTCTCCGGCGATCAGCCCCAGCATTTT. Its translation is CASFVLSGDQPQHF.

The CDR3 nucleotides read TGTGCCACCGGGACAGGGACGTACGGGGAGCTGTTTTTT. Translation gives CATGTGTYGELFF. This rearrangement joins TRBV10-3 to TRBJ2-2, with 9 bases that match TRBD1. The ends lost 10 bases at V and 7 bases at J; junction bases unmatched: 7. Germline lookup yields CDR1 ENHRY and CDR2 SYGVKD. The CDR3 consists of 13 residues.

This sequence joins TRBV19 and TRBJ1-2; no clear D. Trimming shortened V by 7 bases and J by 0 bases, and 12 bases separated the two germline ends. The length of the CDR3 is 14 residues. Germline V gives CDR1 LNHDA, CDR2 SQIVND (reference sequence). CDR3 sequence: CASTQIVSNYGYTF. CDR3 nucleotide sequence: TGTGCCAGTACCCAGATAGTATCTAACTATGGCTACACCTTC.

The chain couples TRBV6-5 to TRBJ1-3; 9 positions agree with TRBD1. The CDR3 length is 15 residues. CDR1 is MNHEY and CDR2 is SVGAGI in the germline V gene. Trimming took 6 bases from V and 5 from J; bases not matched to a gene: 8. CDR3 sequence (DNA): TGTGCCAGCAGCAAACGGGACAGGGAGAGAAACACCATATATTTT. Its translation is CASSKRDRERNTIYF.

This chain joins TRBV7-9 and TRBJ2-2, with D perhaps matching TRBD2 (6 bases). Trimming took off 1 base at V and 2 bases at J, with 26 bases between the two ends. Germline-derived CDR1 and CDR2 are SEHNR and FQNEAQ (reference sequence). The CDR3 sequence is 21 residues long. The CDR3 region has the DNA TGTGCCAGCAGCTTAGAGTGGCAGATCGTGGCGGGACGAACAAACACCGGGGAGCTGTTTTTT. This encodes CASSLEWQIVAGRTNTGELFF.

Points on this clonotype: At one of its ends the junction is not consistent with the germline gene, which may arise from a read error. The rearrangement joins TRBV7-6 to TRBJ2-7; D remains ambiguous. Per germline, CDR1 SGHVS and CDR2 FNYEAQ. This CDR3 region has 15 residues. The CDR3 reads CASSQEGDGLYEQYF. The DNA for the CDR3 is TGCGCCAGCAGCCAAGAAGGCGACGGATTATACGAGCAGTACTTC. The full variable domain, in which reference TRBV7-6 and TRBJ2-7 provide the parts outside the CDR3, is GAGVSQSPRYKVTKRGQDVALRCDPISGHVSLYWYRQALGQGPEFLTYFNYEAQQDKSGLPNDRFSAERPEGSISTLTIQRTEQRDSAMYRCASSQEGDGLYEQYFGPGTRLTVT.

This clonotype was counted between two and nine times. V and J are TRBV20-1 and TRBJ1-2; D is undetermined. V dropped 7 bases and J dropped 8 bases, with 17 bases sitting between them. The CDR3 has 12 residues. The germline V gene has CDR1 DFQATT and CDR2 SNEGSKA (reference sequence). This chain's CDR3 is CSVFAAGSGYTF. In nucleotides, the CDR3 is TGCAGTGTTTTTGCCGCAGGCTCCGGCTACACCTTC.

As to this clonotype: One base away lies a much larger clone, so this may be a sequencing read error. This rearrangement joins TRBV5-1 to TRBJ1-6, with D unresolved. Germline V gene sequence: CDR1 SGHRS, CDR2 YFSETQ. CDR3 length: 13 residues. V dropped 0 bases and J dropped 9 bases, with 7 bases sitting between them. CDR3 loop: CASSLGDRSPLHF. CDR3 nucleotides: TGCGCCAGCAGCTTGGGCGACCGTTCACCCCTCCACTTT.

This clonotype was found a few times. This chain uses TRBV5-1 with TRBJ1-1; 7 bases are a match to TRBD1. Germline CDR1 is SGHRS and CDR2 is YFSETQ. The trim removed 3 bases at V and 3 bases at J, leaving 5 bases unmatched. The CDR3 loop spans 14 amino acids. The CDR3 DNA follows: TGCGCCAGCAGCTCCTCAGGGGGAGACACTGAAGCTTTCTTT. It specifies CASSSSGGDTEAFF.

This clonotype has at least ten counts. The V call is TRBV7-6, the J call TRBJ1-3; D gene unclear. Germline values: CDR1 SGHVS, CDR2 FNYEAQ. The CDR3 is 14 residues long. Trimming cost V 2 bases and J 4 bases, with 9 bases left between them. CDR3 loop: CASSLRESGNTIYF. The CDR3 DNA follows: TGTGCCAGCAGCTTAAGGGAATCCGGAAACACCATATATTTT.

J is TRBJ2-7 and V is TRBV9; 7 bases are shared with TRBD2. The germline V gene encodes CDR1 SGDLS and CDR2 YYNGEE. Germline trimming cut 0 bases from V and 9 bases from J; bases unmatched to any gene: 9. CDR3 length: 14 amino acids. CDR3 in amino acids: CASSVDPSGAGQYF. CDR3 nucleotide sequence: TGTGCCAGCAGCGTAGATCCGAGCGGGGCCGGGCAGTACTTC.

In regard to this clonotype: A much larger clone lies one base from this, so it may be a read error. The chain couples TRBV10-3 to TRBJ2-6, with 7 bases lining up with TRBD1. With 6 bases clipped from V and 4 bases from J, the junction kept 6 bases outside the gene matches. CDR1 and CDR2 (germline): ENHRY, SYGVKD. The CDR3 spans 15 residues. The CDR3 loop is CAISSGQFGANVLTF. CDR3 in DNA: TGTGCCATCAGCTCGGGACAGTTCGGGGCCAACGTCCTGACTTTC.

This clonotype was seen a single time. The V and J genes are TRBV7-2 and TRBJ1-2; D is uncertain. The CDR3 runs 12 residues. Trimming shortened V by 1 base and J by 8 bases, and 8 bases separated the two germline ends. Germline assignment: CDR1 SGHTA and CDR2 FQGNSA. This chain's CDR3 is CASSLDTDGYTF. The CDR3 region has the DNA TGTGCCAGCAGCTTAGATACAGACGGCTACACCTTC. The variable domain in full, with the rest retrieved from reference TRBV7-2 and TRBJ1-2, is GAGVSQSPSNKVTEKGKDVELRCDPISGHTALYWYRQSLGQGLEFLIYFQGNSAPDKSGLPSDRFSAERTGGSVSTLTIQRTQQEDSAVYLCASSLDTDGYTFGSGTRLTVV.

The CDR3 sequence is CASSLGGANTIYF. The CDR3 nucleotides read TGCGCCAGCAGCCTAGGGGGGGCTAACACCATATATTTT. The rearrangement links TRBV4-1 to TRBJ1-3; D perhaps matches TRBD1 (6 bases). This CDR3 is 13 amino acids long. Looked up from germline, CDR1 is MGHRA and CDR2 is YSYEKL. V lost 4 bases and J lost 7, with 11 bases in between.